This T cell receptor beta chain was found in a study of blood T cell repertoires in COVID-19. Looking at the study overall: Samples taken during acute and convalescent COVID-19 were collected in the United States, Italy and Spain.

Trimming stripped 6 bases from V and 1 base from J, with 10 bases between. This CDR3 has 13 residues. Germline loops: CDR1 SEHNR, CDR2 FQNEAQ (reference sequence). In the original processing: The assay estimated nucleated cells by amplifying reference gene primers. Here immunoSEQ multiplex PCR was the method, and the copy in TCRdb shows in-frame clones only, minus some. V and J calls and clone size are as listed in that table; D and trimming were resolved from the DNA. Of just over 150,000 clones in the sample, over 80% are singletons; the top ten hold about 5%. Sequenced: peripheral blood. The TCR comes from a woman between 45 and 65 years old with acute or convalescent COVID-19. The V and J genes are TRBV7-9 and TRBJ2-7; D perhaps matches TRBD2 (5 bases). CDR3 protein: CASRTPGSYEQYF. CDR3 in DNA: TGTGCCAGCAGGACACCGGGATCCTACGAGCAGTACTTC.